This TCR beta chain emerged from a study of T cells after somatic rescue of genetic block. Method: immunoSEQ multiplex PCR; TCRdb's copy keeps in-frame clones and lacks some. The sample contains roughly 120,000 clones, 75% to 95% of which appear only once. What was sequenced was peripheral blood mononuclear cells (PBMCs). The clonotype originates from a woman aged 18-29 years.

CDR3 sequence reads: CAWSQRGGDTQYF. CDR3 DNA: TGTGCCTGGAGTCAAAGGGGGGGAGATACGCAGTATTTT. The rearrangement links TRBV30 to TRBJ2-3, with D tentatively TRBD2 (7 bases). CDR1 GTSNPN and CDR2 SVGIG come from the germline V gene (reference sequence). Between the trimmed V and J ends, which lost 2 bases and 5 bases, there was a span of 11 bases. This CDR3 contains 13 residues.